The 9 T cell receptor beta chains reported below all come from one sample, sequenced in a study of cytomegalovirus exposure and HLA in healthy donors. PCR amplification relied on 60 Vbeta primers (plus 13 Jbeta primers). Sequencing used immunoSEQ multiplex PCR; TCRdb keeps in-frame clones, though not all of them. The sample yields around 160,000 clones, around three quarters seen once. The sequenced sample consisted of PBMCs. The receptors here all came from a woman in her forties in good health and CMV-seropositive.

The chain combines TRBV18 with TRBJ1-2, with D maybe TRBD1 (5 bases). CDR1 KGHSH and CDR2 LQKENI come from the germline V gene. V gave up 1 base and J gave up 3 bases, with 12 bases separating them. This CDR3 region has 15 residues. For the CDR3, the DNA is TGTGCCAGCTCACCACGGGCAGGGTCTGACTATGGCTACACCTTC. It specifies CASSPRAGSDYGYTF.

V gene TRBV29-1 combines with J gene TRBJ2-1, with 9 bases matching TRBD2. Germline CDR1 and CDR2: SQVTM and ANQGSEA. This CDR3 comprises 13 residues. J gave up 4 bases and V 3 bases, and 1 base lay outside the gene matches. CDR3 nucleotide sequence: TGCAGCGTTGAGCTAGCGGGATACAATGAGCAGTTCTTC. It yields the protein CSVELAGYNEQFF.

CDR3 protein: CASSPEGQLNYGYTF. Here the CDR3 DNA reads TGTGCCAGCTCACCGGAGGGACAGCTTAACTATGGCTACACCTTC. J is TRBJ1-2 and V is TRBV18; 7 nucleotides agree with TRBD1. CDR1 KGHSH and CDR2 LQKENI come from the germline V gene. The junction had 5 bases not matched to a gene; V was cut back by 3 bases and J by 1 base. CDR3 length: 15 residues. Drawing the rest from reference TRBV18 and TRBJ1-2, the complete variable domain is NAGVMQNPRHLVRRRGQEARLRCSPMKGHSHVYWYRQLPEEGLKFMVYLQKENIIDESGMPKERFSAEFPKEGPSILRIQQVVRGDSAAYFCASSPEGQLNYGYTFGSGTRLTVV.

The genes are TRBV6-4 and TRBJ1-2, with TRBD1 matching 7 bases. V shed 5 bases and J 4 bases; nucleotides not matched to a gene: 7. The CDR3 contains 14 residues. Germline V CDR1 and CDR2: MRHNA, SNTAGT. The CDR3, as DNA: TGTGCCAGCAGTCCGGGACAGTCAGGCTATGGCTACACCTTC. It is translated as CASSPGQSGYGYTF.

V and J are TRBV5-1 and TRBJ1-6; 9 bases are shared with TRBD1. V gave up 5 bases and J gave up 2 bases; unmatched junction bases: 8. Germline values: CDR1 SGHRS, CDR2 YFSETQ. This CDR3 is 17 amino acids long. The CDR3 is CASRPGQGETYNSPLHF. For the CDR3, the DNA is TGCGCCAGCAGACCGGGACAGGGCGAAACCTATAATTCACCCCTCCACTTT. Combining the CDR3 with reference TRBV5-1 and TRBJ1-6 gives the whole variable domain KAGVTQTPRYLIKTRGQQVTLSCSPISGHRSVSWYQQTPGQGLQFLFEYFSETQRNKGNFPGRFSGRQFSNSRSEMNVSTLELGDSALYLCASRPGQGETYNSPLHFGNGTRLTVT.

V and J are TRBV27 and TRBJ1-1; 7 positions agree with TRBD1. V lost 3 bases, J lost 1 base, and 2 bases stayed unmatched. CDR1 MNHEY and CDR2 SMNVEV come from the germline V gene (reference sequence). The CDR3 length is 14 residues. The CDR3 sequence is CASSFGTANTEAFF. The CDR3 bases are TGTGCCAGCAGTTTCGGGACAGCGAACACTGAAGCTTTCTTT.

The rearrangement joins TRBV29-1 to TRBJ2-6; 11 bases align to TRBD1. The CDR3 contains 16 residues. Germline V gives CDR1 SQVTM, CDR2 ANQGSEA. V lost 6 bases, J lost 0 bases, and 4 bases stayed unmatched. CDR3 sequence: CSVTGQGASGANVLTF. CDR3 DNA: TGCAGCGTAACCGGACAGGGGGCCTCTGGGGCCAACGTCCTGACTTTC.

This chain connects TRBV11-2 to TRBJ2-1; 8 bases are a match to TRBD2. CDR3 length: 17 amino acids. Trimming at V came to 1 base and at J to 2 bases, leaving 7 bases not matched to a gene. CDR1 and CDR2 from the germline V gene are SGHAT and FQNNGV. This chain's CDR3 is CASSLGPGGATYNEQFF. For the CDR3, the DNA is TGTGCCAGCAGCTTAGGACCCGGGGGGGCTACCTACAATGAGCAGTTCTTC.

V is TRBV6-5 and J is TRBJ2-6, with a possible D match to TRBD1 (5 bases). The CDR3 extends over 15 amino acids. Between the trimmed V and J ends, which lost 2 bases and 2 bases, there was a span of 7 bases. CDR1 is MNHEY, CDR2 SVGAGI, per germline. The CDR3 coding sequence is TGTGCCAGCAGTTACGTGGGGCCTGGGGCCAACGTCCTGACTTTC. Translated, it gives CASSYVGPGANVLTF.